Given below is one T cell receptor beta chain in context. Its cognate antigen is unknown. The sample belongs to a study of cytomegalovirus exposure and HLA in healthy donors. A multiplex PCR was run with 60 Vbeta primers and 13 Jbeta primers. Clones were read by immunoSEQ multiplex PCR, and TCRdb kept only the in-frame ones, dropping some. The sample has under 200,000 clones; approximately 81% are singletons. General study results and limits: HLA alleles were associated with roughly 17,000 TCR beta sequences in a later analysis at 0.05 false discovery rate.

This CDR3 comprises 16 residues. Per the germline V gene, CDR1 is SGHDT and CDR2 is YYEEEE. V trimming: 4 bases; J trimming: 8 bases; junction bases outside the gene matches: 13. V is TRBV5-6 and J is TRBJ1-2, with TRBD1 identical over 11 bases. The sequence was obtained from a boy aged 5-17 years in good health and CMV-seronegative. Sample: PBMCs. CDR3 in DNA: TGTGCCAGCAGCCTCAGACCGGGACAGGGGGAAAACGGCTACACCTTC. Protein: CASSLRPGQGENGYTF.